This T cell receptor beta chain was captured in a study of OX40 agonist ivuxolimab in advanced cancers. For the wider study: The costimulatory receptor OX40 (CD134) was targeted by ivuxolimab, a fully human IgG2 agonistic monoclonal antibody. Of the roughly 52 dose-escalation patients, hepatocellular carcinoma was present in approximately 20, melanoma in around 15, renal cell carcinoma in 9 and head and neck cancer in 9. Patients were allowed to have had prior anti-PD-1, anti-PD-L1 or anti-CTLA-4 therapy, and roughly two fifths of the dose-escalation patients had been treated with checkpoint inhibitors. The point of sequencing TCRbeta in the periphery was to test whether ivuxolimab changed TCR sequence diversity and drove clonal T-cell expansion. Intravenous ivuxolimab was administered to patients every 2 weeks at six dose levels: 0.01, 0.1, 0.3, 1.5, 3 and 10 mg/kg. In the dose-escalation cohort, roughly 80% of patients were male, and the mean age was approximately 55 years, with a range of about 23 to 90. Partial responses occurred in three dose-escalation patients: two with cutaneous melanoma and one with hepatocellular carcinoma. The paper covers the monotherapy dose-escalation part of the phase I ivuxolimab trial, which included N = 52 patients.

Overall results and qualifications from the work: Which antigens the clonally expanded peripheral T cells were specific for was not determined. After ivuxolimab, expanded clones were on average more numerous among CD8+ T cells than among CD4+ T cells. Low levels of normalized T-cell clonal expansion were also seen in some nonresponding patients. At doses from 0.1 to 3.0 mg/kg, clonal expansion was seen in both CD4+ and CD8+ blood T cells between baseline and week 6. In the 0.1-3.0 mg/kg groups, partial responders had among the lowest normalized peripheral clonal expansion, particularly in CD8+ T cells.

For sequencing of the TCRbeta CDR3 region, genomic DNA was extracted from the sorted cells. TCRbeta CDR3 regions were sequenced using the immunoSEQ Assay. The table was pulled from immuneACCESS by TCRdb, which kept in-frame rearrangements only. Such tables lose some clones; where checked, under half of the loss comes from unresolved V genes, and the rest has no known cause. The table for this sample lists 30,000 to 40,000 clones; roughly 80% of them were counted only once. The ten largest account for roughly 2.5% of the sample. On this clone itself: Its specific antigen is unknown. No qualities accompany the bases; no much larger clone lies one base away.

Based on the germline V gene, the CDR1 and CDR2 sequences are SGHRS and YFSETQ. The CDR3 contains 15 residues, cysteine and phenylalanine counted. The kept DNA is CDR3 alone, 45 bases in frame from the first base. Trimming costs V 3 bases and J 1 base, and their ends lie 10 bases apart. The trial excluded patients who had a history of autoimmune disease or who were on systemic immunosuppression. In every dose cohort, peripheral blood was drawn for TCR sequencing at baseline, cycle 4 day 1, and cycle 7 day 1. Samples were obtained from an open-label, multicenter, first-in-human phase I dose-escalation trial of ivuxolimab. Adults with locally advanced or metastatic melanoma, renal cell carcinoma, hepatocellular carcinoma or head and neck squamous cell carcinoma were enrolled in the trial. Before TCR sequencing, CD4+ and CD8+ T cells were separately sorted from peripheral blood.

Material: CD4+ or CD8+ T cells sorted from blood, obtained in a trial of the OX40 agonist ivuxolimab. This sequence uses TRBV5-1 and TRBJ2-2; D gene: possibly TRBD1, on 6 matching bases. The receptor was isolated from an adult with an advanced solid tumor such as melanoma, head and neck, liver or kidney cancer. The nucleotides are TGCGCCAGCAGCTCACAGGGACAGAACACCGGGGAGCTGTTTTTT. This gives the protein CASSSQGQNTGELFF.